This T cell receptor beta chain derives from a study of blood T cells in healthy people across ages. Concerning this clonotype itself: What it binds is not known.

V was pared by 1 base and J by 3 bases, with 10 bases between. The V gene's germline CDR1 is LGHNA and CDR2 YSLEER. This CDR3 contains 14 residues. Broader study findings: In these data, TCR beta diversity tracked strongly with naive T cell percentage.

The authors ran a second PCR of 7 to 11 cycles using a sample-barcoded 5' primer and a J-beta primer mix. A tag from a template-switch adaptor with 12 random nucleotides marked each cDNA molecule. TCRdb re-called the 5' RACE reads with MiXCR, one entry per CDR3 protein. The table has some 1.5 million distinct CDR3 sequences, around 40% seen once. Researchers report isolating at least 6 million PBMCs per sample. Samples each had at least 5 micrograms of total RNA extracted. The receptor was derived from a woman aged 18 to 35 in good health. The V call is TRBV4-3, the J call TRBJ2-7; no clear D gene. The sample taken for sequencing was blood. The DNA for the CDR3 is TGCGCCAGCAGCCAAGGGGGTGCCCTCTACGAGCAGTACTTC. Encoded protein: CASSQGGALYEQYF.